What follows are 20 T cell receptor beta chains derived from one specimen sequenced in a study of T cells after yellow fever vaccination. TCRdb re-analysed the 5' RACE reads in MiXCR, keeping a single row per CDR3 protein. The data hold around 300,000 distinct CDR3 sequences, with over 4% observed a single time. Sample: PBMCs, taken 5 days after the yellow fever booster vaccination. These receptors were collected from a man younger than 35 who received the YFV17D yellow fever vaccine.

Only a few counts were recorded for this clonotype. The chain uses TRBV5-1 and TRBJ2-7; D is undetermined. The CDR3 is 15 residues long. V lost 3 bases to trimming and J lost 2 bases, with 15 bases between them. CDR1 SGHRS and CDR2 YFSETQ come from the germline V gene. In nucleotides, the CDR3 is TGCGCCAGCAGCTCGGACCATTCTGGCACCTACGAGCAGTACTTC. Residues: CASSSDHSGTYEQYF.

This clonotype was detected ten times or more. V usage is TRBV5-1 and J usage is TRBJ1-1, with no clear D. Trimming stripped 0 bases from V and 0 bases from J, with 6 bases between. Germline lookup yields CDR1 SGHRS and CDR2 YFSETQ. The CDR3 totals 14 residues. The DNA for the CDR3 is TGCGCCAGCAGCTTGGACGGATTGAACACTGAAGCTTTCTTT. This sequence encodes CASSLDGLNTEAFF.

Remarks on this clonotype: No conserved phenylalanine or tryptophan is present at the end of the CDR3, so a read error is the likely explanation. This chain connects TRBV18 to TRBJ1-5, with D maybe TRBD1 (5 bases). The CDR3 consists of 15 residues. V was shortened by 3 bases and J by 1 base, with 10 bases between the two germline ends. Germline values: CDR1 KGHSH, CDR2 LQKENI. The CDR3 spells CASSPRWGSNQPQHL. The CDR3 coding sequence is TGTGCCAGCTCACCGCGCTGGGGCAGCAATCAGCCCCAGCATCTT.

This clonotype was counted between two and nine times. V usage is TRBV19 and J usage is TRBJ1-1; D ambiguous. CDR3 size: 14 residues. V lost 5 bases, J lost 4 bases, and 14 bases lay in between. Germline V gene sequence: CDR1 LNHDA, CDR2 SQIVND (reference sequence). The CDR3, as DNA: TGTGCCAGTAGTCCCTGGATCGTTGGCACTGAAGCTTTCTTT. This sequence encodes CASSPWIVGTEAFF.

The V and J genes are TRBV12-3 or TRBV12-4 and TRBJ2-4; TRBD2 matches at 11 bases. After removal of 3 bases from V and 4 bases from J, the junction contained 8 bases not matched to a gene. The CDR3 has 17 residues. CDR3 loop: CASSFGLAGGGKNIQYF. In DNA form, the CDR3 reads TGTGCCAGCAGTTTTGGCCTAGCGGGGGGCGGGAAAAACATTCAGTACTTC.

This clonotype was counted a few times. The chain couples TRBV5-1 to TRBJ1-5; tentatively, D is TRBD1 (5 bases). The V end lost 0 bases, the J end lost 2 bases, and 12 bases lay between the germline ends. Germline assignment: CDR1 SGHRS and CDR2 YFSETQ. This CDR3 has 16 residues. The CDR3 loop reads CASSLVGRDGNQPQHF. The CDR3 DNA sequence: TGCGCCAGCAGCTTGGTTGGGAGGGACGGCAATCAGCCCCAGCATTTT.

V usage is TRBV5-1 and J usage is TRBJ2-3, with TRBD2 identical over 9 bases. Trimming cost V 3 bases and J 2 bases; bases outside gene matches: 4. CDR3 size: 15 residues. Germline-derived CDR1 and CDR2 are SGHRS and YFSETQ. CDR3 in amino acids: CASSSLAGFTDTQYF. For the CDR3, the DNA is TGCGCCAGCAGCTCCCTAGCGGGGTTCACAGATACGCAGTATTTT.

The gene calls are TRBV7-9 and TRBJ1-2, with D perhaps TRBD1 (6 bases). The CDR3 totals 13 residues. The V gene's germline CDR1 is SEHNR and CDR2 FQNEAQ (reference sequence). V was trimmed by 5 bases and J by 8 bases, leaving 15 bases between them. DNA of the CDR3: TGTGCCAGCAGCCCCGGGGGCTACTGGGGCTACACCTTC. Amino acid sequence: CASSPGGYWGYTF. Full variable domain (remainder filled in from reference TRBV7-9 and TRBJ1-2): DTGVSQNPRHKITKRGQNVTFRCDPISEHNRLYWYRQTLGQGPEFLTYFQNEAQLEKSRLLSDRFSAERPKGSFSTLEIQRTEQGDSAMYLCASSPGGYWGYTFGSGTRLTVV.

The chain links TRBV5-6 to TRBJ1-2; D is unresolved. Germline lookup yields CDR1 SGHDT and CDR2 YYEEEE. The V end was cut by 0 bases, the J end by 4 bases, with 10 bases between. The CDR3 extends over 14 amino acids. The CDR3 is CASSLGSIPYGYTF. The CDR3 DNA reads as TGTGCCAGCAGCTTGGGCAGTATCCCCTATGGCTACACCTTC.

This clonotype occurred many times. The chain carries TRBV5-4 and TRBJ2-1; 9 positions agree with TRBD1. Germline V gene sequence: CDR1 SGHNT, CDR2 YYREEE (reference sequence). The J segment lost 8 bases and the V segment lost 4 bases, leaving 7 bases of the junction unmatched. The CDR3 length is 14 residues. The CDR3 protein is CASSLSTGGHEQFF. CDR3 DNA: TGTGCCAGCAGCCTTTCGACAGGGGGGCATGAGCAGTTCTTC.

With regard to this clonotype: No conserved phenylalanine or tryptophan ends this CDR3, so it is likely a read error. The chain joins TRBV15 to TRBJ1-5, with 7 nucleotides matching TRBD1. Germline lookup yields CDR1 LNHNV and CDR2 YYDKDF (reference sequence). With 1 base clipped from V and 11 bases from J, the junction kept 11 bases outside the gene matches. CDR3 length equals 15 residues. CDR3 DNA sequence: TGTGCCACCAGCAGAGGTCCGGGACAGCAGACAGCCCAGCATCTT. Its protein is CATSRGPGQQTAQHL.

This clonotype has a handful of counts. V is TRBV24-1 and J is TRBJ1-5; D is undetermined. V was clipped by 6 bases and J by 3 bases, with 14 bases between them. Per the germline V gene, CDR1 is KGHDR and CDR2 is SFDVKD. CDR3 length: 15 amino acids. The CDR3 DNA reads TGTGCCACCAGTCGGGATGCCATGAACAATCAGCCCCAGCATTTT. Its translation is CATSRDAMNNQPQHF.

J is TRBJ2-5 and V is TRBV12-3 or TRBV12-4, with TRBD2 as a possible D gene (5 bases). The V end was cut by 11 bases, the J end by 3 bases, with 16 bases between. The CDR3 is 13 residues long. The CDR3 DNA reads TGTGCCTCGTCGACACAGAGGGAAGAGACCCAGTACTTC. Translation gives CASSTQREETQYF.

The V gene is TRBV7-2, the J gene TRBJ2-5; D uncertain. The CDR3 has 12 amino acids. The V and J ends lost 1 base and 9 bases respectively, with 9 bases between them. In germline, CDR1 is SGHTA, CDR2 FQGNSA. CDR3 sequence (DNA): TGTGCCAGCAGCTTAGAATCTATGGCCCAGTACTTC. This translates into CASSLESMAQYF.

This clonotype appeared a few times. The J gene is TRBJ2-1, the V gene TRBV10-3; D ambiguous. CDR1 is ENHRY and CDR2 is SYGVKD in the germline V gene. Trimming shortened V by 6 bases and J by 4 bases, and 19 bases separated the two germline ends. The CDR3 contains 16 residues. The CDR3 reads CAISETAIGDYNEQFF. The DNA for the CDR3 is TGTGCCATCAGCGAAACTGCTATCGGCGATTACAATGAGCAGTTCTTC.

The V gene is TRBV5-1, the J gene TRBJ2-5; D tentatively fits TRBD1 or TRBD2 (6 bases each). With 3 bases removed from V and 1 base from J, the gap between germline ends came to 13 bases. The CDR3 sequence is 15 residues long. Germline V CDR1 and CDR2: SGHRS, YFSETQ. The CDR3 DNA follows: TGCGCCAGCAGCTGGGATGGGGGGCTCCAAGAGACCCAGTACTTC. This translates into CASSWDGGLQETQYF.

This chain uses TRBV20-1 with TRBJ1-2; 8 bases match TRBD1. V dropped 6 bases and J dropped 2; count of bases not matched to a gene: 8. Germline V CDR1 and CDR2: DFQATT, SNEGSKA (reference sequence). The length of the CDR3 is 14 residues. CDR3 DNA sequence: TGCAGTGCAGACCGACAGGGGTCGAACTATGGCTACACCTTC. It translates to CSADRQGSNYGYTF.

This clonotype has at least ten counts. This sequence joins TRBV11-2 and TRBJ1-2; no clear D gene. Germline V CDR1 and CDR2: SGHAT, FQNNGV. The V gene lost 10 bases and the J gene lost 0 bases, with 6 bases spanning the gap. CDR3 length equals 11 residues. The CDR3 coding sequence is TGTGCCACGGCCGCTAACTATGGCTACACCTTC. It encodes CATAANYGYTF.

This clonotype has more than one count but fewer than ten. The J gene is TRBJ2-3, the V gene TRBV25-1, with D possibly called TRBD1 or TRBD2 (5 bases each). CDR1 is MGHDK and CDR2 is SYGVNS in the germline V gene. The length of the CDR3 is 19 residues. Trimming cost V 1 base and J 4 bases, with 24 bases left between them. This chain's CDR3 is CASSESSTADAYGADTQYF. In DNA form, the CDR3 reads TGTGCCAGCAGTGAATCGTCGACAGCCGACGCCTACGGGGCAGATACGCAGTATTTT.

CDR3 in DNA: TGTGCCAGCAGTTTGATCGCAACCAATGAGCAGTTCTTC. Its protein is CASSLIATNEQFF. The chain carries TRBV12-3 or TRBV12-4 and TRBJ2-1, with unresolved D. V lost 3 bases and J 6 bases, leaving 9 bases between the germline ends. CDR3 length: 13 amino acids.